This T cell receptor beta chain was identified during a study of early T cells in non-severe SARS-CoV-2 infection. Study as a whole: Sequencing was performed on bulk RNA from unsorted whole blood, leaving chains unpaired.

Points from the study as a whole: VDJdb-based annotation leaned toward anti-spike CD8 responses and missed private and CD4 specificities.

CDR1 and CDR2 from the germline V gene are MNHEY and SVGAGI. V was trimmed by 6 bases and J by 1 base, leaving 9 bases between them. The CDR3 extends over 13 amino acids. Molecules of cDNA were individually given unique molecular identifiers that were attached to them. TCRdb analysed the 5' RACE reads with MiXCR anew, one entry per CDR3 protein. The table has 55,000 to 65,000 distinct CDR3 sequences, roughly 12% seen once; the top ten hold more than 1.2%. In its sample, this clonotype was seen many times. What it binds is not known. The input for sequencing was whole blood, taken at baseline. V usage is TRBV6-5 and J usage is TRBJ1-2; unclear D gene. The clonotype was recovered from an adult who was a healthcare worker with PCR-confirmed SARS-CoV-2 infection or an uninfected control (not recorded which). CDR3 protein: CASSPILNYGYTF. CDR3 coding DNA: TGTGCCAGCAGCCCCATTCTTAACTATGGCTACACCTTC.